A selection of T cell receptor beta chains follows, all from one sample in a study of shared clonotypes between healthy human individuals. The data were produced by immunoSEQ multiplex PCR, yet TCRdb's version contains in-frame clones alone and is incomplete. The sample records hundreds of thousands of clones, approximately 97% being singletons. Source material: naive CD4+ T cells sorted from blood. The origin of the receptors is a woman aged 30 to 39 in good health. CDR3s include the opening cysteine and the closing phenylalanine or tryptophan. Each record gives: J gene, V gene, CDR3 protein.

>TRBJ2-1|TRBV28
CASRQHGTVANEQFF
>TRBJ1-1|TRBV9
CASSVVGSITEAFF
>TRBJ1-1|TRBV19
CASSNPPGRWVNTEAFF
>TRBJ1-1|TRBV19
CASRKIKGSLNTEAFF
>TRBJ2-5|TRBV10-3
CAISNRDSPPSEQYF
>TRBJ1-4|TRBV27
CASRTEEGANEKLFF
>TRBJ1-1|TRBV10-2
CASSESRNTEAFF
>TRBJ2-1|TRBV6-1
CASSESTGDYYNEQFF
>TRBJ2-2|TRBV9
CASSVVVAGATGELFF
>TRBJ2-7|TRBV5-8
CASTAQAAPLHEQYF
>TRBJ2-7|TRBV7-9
CASSPKPGLPPEQYF
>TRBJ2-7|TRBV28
CASSSRLGQSSYEQYF
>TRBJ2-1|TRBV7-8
CASSLVKREYYNEQFF
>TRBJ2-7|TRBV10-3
CATSPAGGYEQYF
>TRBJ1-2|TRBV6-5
CASSRDRGYGYTF
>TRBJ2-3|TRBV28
CASSLNRGSVDTQYF
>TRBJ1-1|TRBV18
CASSPNEGRNTEAFF
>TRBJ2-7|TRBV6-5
CASRPDRGQYEQYF
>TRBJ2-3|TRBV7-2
CASSLLRDTQYF
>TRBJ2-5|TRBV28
CASSTTGAPREQYF
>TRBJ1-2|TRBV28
CASSLVYPLNYGYTF
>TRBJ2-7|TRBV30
CAWSVQGGSTYEQYF